The clone carrying this T cell receptor beta chain came up a few times. Its antigen is not identified. The data belong to a study of T-cell reconstitution after alpha-beta-depleted transplantation in children. The study, taken as a whole, reports: A year had passed since transplant, and T-cell counts and diversity by then came mostly from newly produced T cells. About two months after transplant, alpha-beta T cells reportedly came from several hundred expanded graft clones.

The CDR3 spans 12 residues. Germline values: CDR1 DFQATT, CDR2 SNEGSKA (reference sequence). The ends were cut back, 7 bases at V and 7 bases at J, with 16 bases in the middle. This sample's TCRbeta library carried unique molecular identifier barcodes. One entry per CDR3 protein, called by TCRdb with MiXCR from the PCR reads. The sample lists around 230,000 distinct CDR3 sequences, over 15% seen once, with just under 45% in the top ten. This TCR was sampled from a male patient aged 2-10 years who had a stem cell transplant for acute lymphoblastic leukemia, so the T cells may come from the graft donor. The J gene is TRBJ1-1, the V gene TRBV20-1; possible D gene TRBD1, 5 bases. Sequencing used PBMCs, mostly from graft donor cells, obtained 360 days after TCRalphabeta/CD19-depleted stem cell transplant. The CDR3 loop reads CSVLHGGFEAFF. The CDR3 nucleotides read TGCAGTGTTCTGCACGGGGGTTTTGAAGCTTTCTTT.